This T cell receptor beta chain was sequenced during a study of T cell changes during pregnancy in multiple sclerosis. The V gene end was trimmed by 4 bases and the J gene end by 0 bases; junction bases not matched to a gene: 11. Germline CDR1 and CDR2: MNHEY and SMNVEV (reference sequence). This CDR3 is 18 amino acids long. Sequencing used immunoSEQ multiplex PCR; TCRdb keeps in-frame clones, though not all of them. Altogether around 62,000 clones are present, 75% to 95% being singletons, with the ten largest covering around 1.6%. The receptor was isolated from a female donor with multiple sclerosis, enrolled in a pregnancy study. The chain recombines TRBV27 with TRBJ2-1; TRBD2 agrees at 8 bases. This sample comprised peripheral blood, obtained in the third trimester of pregnancy. The CDR3 spells CASSSGGVAMGSYNEQFF. CDR3 nucleotide sequence: TGTGCCAGCAGTTCGGGGGGGGTAGCGATGGGCTCCTACAATGAGCAGTTCTTC.